This T cell receptor beta chain appears in the sequencing data of a study of shared clonotypes between healthy human individuals. The study's findings and limits: For naive CD4 cells, roughly 4.6% of clonotypes were shared across a handful of donors. Generation probabilities were higher for clonotypes shared across all four sorted-subset donors than for unshared ones.

The sample holds a few counts of this clone. The antigen remains unidentified. The investigators split CD4+ cells into a CD45RA+ naive subset and a CD45RA-negative memory subset. Sequencing was performed with immunoSEQ multiplex PCR; in TCRdb, only in-frame clones are kept and a portion is missing. The sample includes hundreds of thousands of clones, approximately 73% of them seen just once. CDR1 and CDR2 from the germline V gene are MDHEN and SYDVKM. The CDR3 covers 15 residues. V was trimmed by 2 bases and J by 5 bases, leaving 15 bases between them. Sequencing was done on a sample of memory CD4+ T cells sorted from blood. Regarding subset: CD45RA-negative fraction. The source is a woman aged 25 to 45 in good health. V gene TRBV28 combines with J gene TRBJ1-2, with D possibly TRBD1 on 6 matching bases. The CDR3 bases are TGTGCCAGCAGTTTAGGAGGGGACATATCTTATGGCTACACCTTC. Translated: CASSLGGDISYGYTF.